This T cell receptor (beta chain) derives from a study of blood T cell repertoires in COVID-19. Study overall: T cells, B-cell-depleted T cells, or PBMCs supplied cDNA or gDNA.

Libraries were prepared by immunoSEQ multiplex PCR; TCRdb keeps only in-frame clonotypes and omits some of them. Of around 310,000 clones listed, about 91% are singletons. Trimming pared 1 base from V and 6 bases from J, leaving 11 bases between. The CDR3 length is 14 residues. Germline V gene lookup returns CDR1 SGHKS and CDR2 YYEKEE (reference sequence). Specimen: peripheral blood. The clonotype comes from a woman aged 60-75 years with acute or convalescent COVID-19. This chain uses TRBV5-5 with TRBJ1-5; D gene uncertain. This CDR3 is CASSLHPTGQPQHF. As DNA, the CDR3 is TGTGCCAGCAGCTTGCATCCTACGGGTCAGCCCCAGCATTTT.